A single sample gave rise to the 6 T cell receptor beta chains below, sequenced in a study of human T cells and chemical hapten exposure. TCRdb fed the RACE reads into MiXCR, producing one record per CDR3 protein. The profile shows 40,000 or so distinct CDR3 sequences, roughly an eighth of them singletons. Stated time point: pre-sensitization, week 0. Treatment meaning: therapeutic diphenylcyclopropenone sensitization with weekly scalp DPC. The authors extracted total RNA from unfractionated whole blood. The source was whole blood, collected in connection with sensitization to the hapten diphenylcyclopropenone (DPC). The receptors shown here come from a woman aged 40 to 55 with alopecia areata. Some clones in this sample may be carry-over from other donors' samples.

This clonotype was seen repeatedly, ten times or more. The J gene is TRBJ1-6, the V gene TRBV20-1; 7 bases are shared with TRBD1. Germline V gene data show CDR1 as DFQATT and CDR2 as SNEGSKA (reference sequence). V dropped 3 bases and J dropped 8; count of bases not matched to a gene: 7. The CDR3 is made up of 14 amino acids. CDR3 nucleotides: TGCAGTGCTAGCCAACAGGGGATTTATTCACCCCTCCACTTT. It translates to CSASQQGIYSPLHF.

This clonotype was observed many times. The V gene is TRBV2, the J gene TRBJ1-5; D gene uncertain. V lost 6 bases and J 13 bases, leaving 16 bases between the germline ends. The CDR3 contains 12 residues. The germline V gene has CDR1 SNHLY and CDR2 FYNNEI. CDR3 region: CASRIPPRPQHF. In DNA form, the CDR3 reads TGTGCCAGCAGGATTCCTCCTAGGCCACAGCATTTT.

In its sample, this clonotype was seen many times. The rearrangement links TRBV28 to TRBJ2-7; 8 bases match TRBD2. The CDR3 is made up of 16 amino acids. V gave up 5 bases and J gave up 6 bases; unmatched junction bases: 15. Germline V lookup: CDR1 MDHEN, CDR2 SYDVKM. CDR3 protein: CASSQSRGGTSGEQYF. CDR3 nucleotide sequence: TGTGCCAGCAGTCAATCACGGGGGGGCACGTCGGGCGAGCAGTACTTC.

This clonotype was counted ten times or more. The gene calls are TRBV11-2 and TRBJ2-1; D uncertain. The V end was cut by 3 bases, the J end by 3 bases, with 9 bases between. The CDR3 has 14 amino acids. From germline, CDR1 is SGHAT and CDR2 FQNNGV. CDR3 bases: TGTGCCAGCAGCTTTTATTCAGTCTACAATGAGCAGTTCTTC. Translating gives CASSFYSVYNEQFF. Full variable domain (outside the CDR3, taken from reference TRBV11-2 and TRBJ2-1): EAGVAQSPRYKIIEKRQSVAFWCNPISGHATLYWYQQILGQGPKLLIQFQNNGVVDDSQLPKDRFSAERLKGVDSTLKIQPAKLEDSAVYLCASSFYSVYNEQFFGPGTRLTVL.

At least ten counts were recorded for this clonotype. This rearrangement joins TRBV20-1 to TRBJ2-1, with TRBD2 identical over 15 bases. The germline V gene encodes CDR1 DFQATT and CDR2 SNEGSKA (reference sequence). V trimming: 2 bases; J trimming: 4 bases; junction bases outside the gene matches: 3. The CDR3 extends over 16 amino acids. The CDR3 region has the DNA TGCAGTGCTAGACGTGGGACTAGCGGGAGGTACAATGAGCAGTTCTTC. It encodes CSARRGTSGRYNEQFF.

DNA for the CDR3: TGTGCCAGCAGTTTACTGGGGGGTAGCACAGATACGCAGTATTTT. Encoded protein: CASSLLGGSTDTQYF. The J gene is TRBJ2-3, the V gene TRBV28; tentative D call: TRBD2 (6 bases). Between the trimmed V and J ends, which lost 2 bases and 0 bases, there was a span of 9 bases. The CDR3 contains 15 residues. CDR1 is MDHEN, CDR2 SYDVKM, per germline.